The 4 T cell receptor beta chains presented below share a single source sample, sequenced in a study of T cells in tumors after PD-1 blockade. Produced via immunoSEQ multiplex PCR; TCRdb's table is partial and in-frame only. The sample records about 14,000 clones, around four fifths being singletons. The specimen comprised PBMCs, sampled after anti-PD-1 treatment. The receptors derive from a human donor with basal cell carcinoma.

The rearrangement links TRBV28 to TRBJ1-4; maybe TRBD1 (6 bases). The germline V gene encodes CDR1 MDHEN and CDR2 SYDVKM. Trimming took off 6 bases at V and 2 bases at J, with 10 bases between the two ends. This CDR3 comprises 14 residues. For the CDR3, the DNA is TGTGCCAGCAGCCAAACAGGGACTAATGAAAAACTGTTTTTT. Amino acid sequence: CASSQTGTNEKLFF.

This chain joins TRBV28 and TRBJ1-2; tentative D call: TRBD1 (5 bases). V was pared by 5 bases and J by 5 bases, with 12 bases between. The CDR3 runs to 13 residues. Germline V gene data show CDR1 as MDHEN and CDR2 as SYDVKM. The CDR3, as DNA: TGTGCCAGCAGTCCCCTCCGGGGGTATGGCTACACCTTC. Amino acid sequence: CASSPLRGYGYTF.

The CDR3 loop reads CASSQDIVDRGPFF. CDR3 DNA: TGTGCCAGCAGCCAAGATATTGTGGACAGGGGCCCTTTCTTT. The rearrangement joins TRBV3-1 (or the pseudogene TRBV3-2) to TRBJ1-1, with TRBD1 identical over 9 bases. V trimming: 0 bases; J trimming: 12 bases; junction bases outside the gene matches: 8. In germline, CDR1 is LGHDT, CDR2 YNNKEL (reference sequence). This CDR3 spans 14 amino acids.

The V and J genes are TRBV3-1 (or the pseudogene TRBV3-2) and TRBJ2-2; 8 bases line up with TRBD2. The trim removed 4 bases at V and 2 bases at J, leaving 9 bases unmatched. This CDR3 comprises 17 residues. In germline, CDR1 is LGHDT, CDR2 YNNKEL (reference sequence). CDR3 in DNA: TGTGCCAGCAGCCCGACAACGGGGGGGACTAACACCGGGGAGCTGTTTTTT. This sequence encodes CASSPTTGGTNTGELFF.